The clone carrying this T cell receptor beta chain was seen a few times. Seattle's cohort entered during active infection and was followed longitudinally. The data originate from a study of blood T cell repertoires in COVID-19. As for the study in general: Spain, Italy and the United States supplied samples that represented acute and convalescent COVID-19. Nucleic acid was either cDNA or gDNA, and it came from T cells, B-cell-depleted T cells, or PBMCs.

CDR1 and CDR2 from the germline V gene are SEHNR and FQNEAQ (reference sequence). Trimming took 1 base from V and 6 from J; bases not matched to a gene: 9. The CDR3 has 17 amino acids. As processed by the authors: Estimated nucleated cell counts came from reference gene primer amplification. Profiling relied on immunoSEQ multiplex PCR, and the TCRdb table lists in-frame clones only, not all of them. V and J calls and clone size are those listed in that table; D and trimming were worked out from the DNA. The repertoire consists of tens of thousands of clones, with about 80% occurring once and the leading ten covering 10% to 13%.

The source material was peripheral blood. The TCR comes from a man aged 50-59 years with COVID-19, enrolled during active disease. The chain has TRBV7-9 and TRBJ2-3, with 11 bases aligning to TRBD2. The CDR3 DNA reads TGTGCCAGCAGCTTAGGTTCACTAGCGGGAGCGGGCGATACGCAGTATTTT. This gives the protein CASSLGSLAGAGDTQYF.